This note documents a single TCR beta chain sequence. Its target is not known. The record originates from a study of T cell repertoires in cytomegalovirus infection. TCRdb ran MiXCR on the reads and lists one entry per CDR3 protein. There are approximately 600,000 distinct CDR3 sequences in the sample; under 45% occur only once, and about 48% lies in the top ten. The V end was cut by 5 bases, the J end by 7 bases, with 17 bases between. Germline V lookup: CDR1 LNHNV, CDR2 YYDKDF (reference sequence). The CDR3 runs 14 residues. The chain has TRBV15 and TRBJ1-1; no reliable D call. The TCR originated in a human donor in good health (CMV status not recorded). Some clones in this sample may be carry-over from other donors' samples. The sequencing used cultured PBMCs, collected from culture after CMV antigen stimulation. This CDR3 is CATSGAGGVLEAFF. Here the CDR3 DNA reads TGTGCCACCAGCGGTGCGGGTGGGGTGCTTGAAGCTTTCTTT.